Each of the 19 T cell receptor beta chains below was sequenced from the same sample in a study of cytomegalovirus exposure and HLA in healthy donors. In the PCR, 60 Vbeta and 13 Jbeta primers were used. Profiling relied on immunoSEQ multiplex PCR, and the TCRdb table lists in-frame clones only, not all of them. Its listing shows 200,000 to 250,000 clones. The sequenced sample consisted of PBMCs. The receptors originated from a girl aged 2-10 years in good health and CMV-seropositive.

The chain uses TRBV2 and TRBJ2-7; D may be TRBD1 (5 bases). Between the trimmed V and J ends, which lost 6 bases and 6 bases, there was a span of 6 bases. This CDR3 comprises 10 residues. Germline V gene sequence: CDR1 SNHLY, CDR2 FYNNEI. CDR3 nucleotides: TGTGCCAGCAGCACAGGCGAGCAGTACTTC. Its protein product is CASSTGEQYF. The full variable domain, rest sourced from reference TRBV2 and TRBJ2-7, is EPEVTQTPSHQVTQMGQEVILRCVPISNHLYFYWYRQILGQKVEFLVSFYNNEISEKSEIFDDQFSVERPDGSNFTLKIRSTKLEDSAMYFCASSTGEQYFGPGTRLTVT.

The V gene is TRBV4-1, the J gene TRBJ2-5, with D possibly matching TRBD1 (6 bases). Looked up from germline, CDR1 is MGHRA and CDR2 is YSYEKL. This CDR3 spans 15 amino acids. Trimming shortened V by 3 bases and J by 2 bases, and 13 bases separated the two germline ends. The CDR3 loop is CASSHPQGMQETQYF. The CDR3, as DNA: TGCGCCAGCAGCCACCCACAGGGTATGCAAGAGACCCAGTACTTC.

With respect to this clone: At the DNA level, this CDR3 is encoded by other sequences in the same sample as well. The chain has TRBV27 and TRBJ1-2; 8 bases are shared with TRBD1. Per the germline V gene, CDR1 is MNHEY and CDR2 is SMNVEV (reference sequence). The CDR3 runs 13 residues. With V trimmed by 3 bases and J by 4 bases, 1 base remained unmatched. CDR3 loop: CASSFGTGYGYTF. In DNA form, the CDR3 reads TGTGCCAGCAGTTTTGGGACAGGCTATGGCTACACCTTC.

The chain links TRBV5-1 to TRBJ2-1, with a tentative D call TRBD2 (6 bases). The CDR3 contains 14 residues. Between the trimmed V and J ends, which lost 0 bases and 7 bases, there was a span of 11 bases. Germline-derived CDR1 and CDR2 are SGHRS and YFSETQ. In DNA, the CDR3 is TGCGCCAGCAGCTTGGCACCCAGCGGGAATGAGCAGTTCTTC. Encoded protein: CASSLAPSGNEQFF.

The gene calls are TRBV28 and TRBJ2-7; the match to TRBD2 covers 11 bases. Germline V gene sequence: CDR1 MDHEN, CDR2 SYDVKM. The CDR3 extends over 14 amino acids. V gave up 6 bases and J gave up 3 bases; unmatched junction bases: 4. CDR3 DNA: TGTGCCAGCAGCCCGGGACTAGCGGTCTACGAGCAGTACTTC. Residues: CASSPGLAVYEQYF. Based on the CDR3 plus reference TRBV28 and TRBJ2-7, the full variable domain is DVKVTQSSRYLVKRTGEKVFLECVQDMDHENMFWYRQDPGLGLRLIYFSYDVKMKEKGDIPEGYSVSREKKERFSLILESASTNQTSMYLCASSPGLAVYEQYFGPGTRLTVT.

V gene TRBV9 combines with J gene TRBJ2-3; 12 nucleotides align to TRBD2. CDR1 and CDR2 from the germline V gene are SGDLS and YYNGEE. CDR3 length: 19 amino acids. Trimming took 4 bases from V and 1 from J; bases not matched to a gene: 13. Here the CDR3 reads CASSPRGASGRAGTDTQYF. The CDR3 DNA sequence: TGTGCCAGCAGCCCCCGAGGGGCTAGCGGGAGGGCCGGCACAGATACGCAGTATTTT.

The chain couples TRBV27 to TRBJ1-1, with a possible D match to TRBD1 (5 bases). CDR1 and CDR2 from the germline V gene are MNHEY and SMNVEV (reference sequence). The CDR3 sequence is 15 residues long. Trimming took off 7 bases at V and 3 bases at J, with 18 bases between the two ends. CDR3 amino acids: CASKRQQDTYTEAFF. In nucleotides, the CDR3 is TGTGCCAGCAAACGACAACAGGATACCTACACTGAAGCTTTCTTT.

The V call is TRBV7-9, the J call TRBJ2-7; possible D gene TRBD1, 5 bases. V dropped 8 bases and J dropped 2 bases, with 13 bases sitting between them. CDR3 length: 13 amino acids. The germline V gene encodes CDR1 SEHNR and CDR2 FQNEAQ (reference sequence). DNA for the CDR3: TGTGCCAGCGGCAGGGAACCTCCCTACGAGCAGTACTTC. Its translation: CASGREPPYEQYF. Full variable domain (rest looked up from reference TRBV7-9 and TRBJ2-7): DTGVSQNPRHKITKRGQNVTFRCDPISEHNRLYWYRQTLGQGPEFLTYFQNEAQLEKSRLLSDRFSAERPKGSFSTLEIQRTEQGDSAMYLCASGREPPYEQYFGPGTRLTVT.

The rearrangement joins TRBV2 to TRBJ2-1; 9 nucleotides agree with TRBD2. Unmatched junction bases numbered 10, after V lost 6 bases and J lost 4 bases. The CDR3 extends over 16 amino acids. Germline CDR1 reads SNHLY; CDR2 reads FYNNEI. The CDR3 DNA reads as TGTGCCAGCAGACGATTGGTGACTAGCGGTTACAATGAGCAGTTCTTC. It is translated as CASRRLVTSGYNEQFF.

The CDR3 protein is CSVEDASGSYNEQFF. CDR3 DNA sequence: TGCAGCGTTGAAGACGCTAGCGGGAGCTACAATGAGCAGTTCTTC. V usage is TRBV29-1 and J usage is TRBJ2-1; 10 bases fit TRBD2. Germline V gene sequence: CDR1 SQVTM, CDR2 ANQGSEA. This CDR3 region has 15 residues. V lost 0 bases to trimming and J lost 3 bases; unmatched junction nucleotides: 2.

The chain carries TRBV28 and TRBJ1-2; TRBD1 is a possible D gene (5 bases). V was shortened by 6 bases and J by 3 bases, with 8 bases between the two germline ends. This CDR3 region has 12 residues. The germline gives CDR1 MDHEN, CDR2 SYDVKM. The CDR3 DNA follows: TGTGCCAGCAGGGGAGGGGACTATGGCTACACCTTC. Protein sequence: CASRGGDYGYTF.

The V and J genes are TRBV19 and TRBJ1-5; 9 nucleotides line up with TRBD1. Trimming took 6 bases from V and 0 from J; bases not matched to a gene: 9. Per the germline V gene, CDR1 is LNHDA and CDR2 is SQIVND (reference sequence). CDR3 length equals 17 residues. CDR3 coding DNA: TGTGCCAGTAGCGGGACAGGGAATCTGGTTAGCAATCAGCCCCAGCATTTT. Its translation: CASSGTGNLVSNQPQHF.

The chain links TRBV7-9 to TRBJ1-4; D is unresolved. This CDR3 has 14 amino acids. Trimming shortened V by 5 bases and J by 1 base, and 8 bases separated the two germline ends. Germline V gene sequence: CDR1 SEHNR, CDR2 FQNEAQ (reference sequence). The CDR3 region is CASSPAVTNEKLFF. The DNA of the CDR3 is TGTGCCAGCAGCCCGGCGGTAACTAATGAAAAACTGTTTTTT.

The chain joins TRBV6-5 to TRBJ1-3; TRBD1 matches at 7 bases. J lost 0 bases, V lost 5 bases, and 4 bases had no gene match. CDR1 and CDR2 from the germline V gene are MNHEY and SVGAGI. The CDR3 is 15 residues long. The DNA for the CDR3 is TGTGCCAGCAGTCGCACAGGGGACTCTGGAAACACCATATATTTT. Its translation is CASSRTGDSGNTIYF.

The chain carries TRBV7-2 and TRBJ2-7; 10 bases fit TRBD1. The CDR3 is 14 amino acids. Germline V gives CDR1 SGHTA, CDR2 FQGNSA. Germline trimming cut 3 bases from V and 5 bases from J; bases unmatched to any gene: 4. For the CDR3, the DNA is TGTGCCAGCAGCTTGGGACAGGGGAGCAACGAGCAGTACTTC. This translates into CASSLGQGSNEQYF.

J is TRBJ2-7 and V is TRBV19; D is possibly TRBD2 (5 bases). The CDR3 runs to 15 residues. Germline CDR1 and CDR2: LNHDA and SQIVND (reference sequence). V dropped 5 bases and J dropped 4 bases, with 18 bases sitting between them. This CDR3 is CASSERPIRGYEQYF. The CDR3 DNA reads as TGTGCCAGTAGTGAACGCCCCATAAGAGGGTACGAGCAGTACTTC.

V is TRBV19 and J is TRBJ1-1; 10 bases align to TRBD1. Per the germline V gene, CDR1 is LNHDA and CDR2 is SQIVND (reference sequence). CDR3 length equals 17 residues. Losses at the gene ends were 6 bases for V and 0 bases for J; bases not matched to a gene: 10. The chain's CDR3 is CASSLLDRGHMNTEAFF. In nucleotides, the CDR3 is TGTGCCAGTAGCCTTCTCGACAGGGGGCATATGAACACTGAAGCTTTCTTT. Supplemented by reference TRBV19 and TRBJ1-1, the full variable domain reads DGGITQSPKYLFRKEGQNVTLSCEQNLNHDAMYWYRQDPGQGLRLIYYSQIVNDFQKGDIAEGYSVSREKKESFPLTVTSAQKNPTAFYLCASSLLDRGHMNTEAFFGQGTRLTVV.

J is TRBJ2-3 and V is TRBV29-1, with a possible D match to TRBD2 (6 bases). Trimming cost V 0 bases and J 6 bases, with 13 bases left between them. Germline CDR1 reads SQVTM; CDR2 reads ANQGSEA. The CDR3 length is 14 residues. The chain's CDR3 is CSVEELADSDTQYF. CDR3 nucleotides: TGCAGCGTTGAAGAGTTAGCGGATTCTGATACGCAGTATTTT.

The chain is built from TRBV11-1 and TRBJ1-1, with D perhaps matching TRBD1 (5 bases). Per the germline V gene, CDR1 is SGHAT and CDR2 is FQDESV (reference sequence). This CDR3 spans 14 amino acids. Trimming took 5 bases from V and 0 from J, leaving 10 bases between them. The CDR3 nucleotides are TGTGCCAGCAGCCCCCGACAGTTGAACACTGAAGCTTTCTTT. The encoded protein is CASSPRQLNTEAFF.